This TCR beta chain was sequenced during a study of cytomegalovirus exposure and HLA in healthy donors (dated by TCRdb to the late 2010s). In the study overall: An earlier analysis of roughly 500 of the donors reported about 300 Gb of sequence data and 117 million unique TCR beta sequences obtained from about 170 million T cells. An early release covering more than 500 HLA-typed donors comprised 300 to 350 gigabases of sequencing data and roughly 86 million unique TCR sequences. The genetic ancestry cluster associated with self-reported Caucasian donors included 81% of the 398 genotyped donors. The aim of the study was to test whether cataloging public T cell receptors could identify signatures of past pathogen exposure. Using immunosequencing, the study profiled T cell repertoires from 666 subjects and related those repertoires to cytomegalovirus serostatus. Along with the roughly 700-subject first cohort, a separate validation cohort of over a hundred different subjects was used. High-throughput TCR immunosequencing, statistical association of individual TCRs with disease status, and machine learning were combined to predict cytomegalovirus infection status. To study patterns of TCR occurrence, a later analysis re-analyzed previously published TCR beta repertoires from more than 550 donors and added high-resolution HLA genotyping. In the later analysis, no new phenotypic data were used to find candidate immune exposures; instead, reliance was placed on TCR beta sequences and their occurrence across donors. In an earlier analysis of about 590 of the donors, high-throughput TCR beta sequencing was used to judge whether each TCR beta V gene segment behaved as functional or pseudogenic. Donor age, sex, ethnicity and CMV serostatus were collected together with the repertoire data. In a later genetic analysis, genome-wide SNP genotypes for about 55% of the roughly 670 donors were used, and that subset was treated as a discovery cohort. Every repertoire in the discovery cohort had been generated on one and the same sequencing platform. HLA typing included class I and class II loci at four-digit resolution. Typing coverage varied by locus: roughly 620-640 donors for A, B, C, DRB1 and DQB1; approximately 500 for DQA1; around 570 for DPA1; roughly 450 for DPB1. Four or five DR-DQ haplotypes were handled as single units for association and clustering, since linkage in the cohort was strong. Among around 400 genotyped donors of the cohort, an average of around 220,000 unique TCR beta nucleotide sequences was sequenced per donor, of which about 19% were non-productive.

V is shortened by 3 bases, J by 2 bases, and the region joining them spans 10 bases. For CDR1 and CDR2, the germline V gene lists SGDLS and YYNGEE. From the cysteine through the phenylalanine, the CDR3 covers 14 amino acids. The entry retains the CDR3 DNA only, 42 bases that are in frame from base 1. The cohort consisted of hundreds of healthy bone marrow donors. At the time of sampling, all cohort members were nominally healthy, though unrecorded immune exposures were likely present. The donor tested CMV seropositive, placing the donor among the 289 seropositive members of the cohort. A peripheral blood sample was collected from each donor, and TCR beta sequencing was performed on peripheral blood mononuclear cells. The Qiagen DNeasy Blood Extraction Kit was used to extract genomic DNA from the blood cell samples. As regards this clone: Its antigen remains unidentified. Base qualities are not recorded, but no much larger clone differs from it by a single base.

Libraries were built with the immunoSEQ multiplex PCR assay. For the multiplex PCR, a mixture combining 60 forward primers for TCR Vbeta segments and 13 reverse primers for TCR Jbeta segments was used. The CDR3 region of rearranged TCR beta genes was amplified from genomic DNA by a multiplex PCR assay. On the Illumina HiSeq System, the amplified TCR beta libraries were sequenced as 87-base-pair reads. In the authors' own workflow: A later analysis tallied about 77 million unique TCR beta chains across the 700 or so repertoires, and around 9.9 million of those chains were shared by two or more donors. To remove PCR and sequencing errors, raw reads were error-corrected and collapsed into unique sequences using a nearest-neighbor algorithm that merged closely related sequences. To assign V, D and J gene segments, CDR3 sequences were aligned to IMGT reference sequences. For a sequence to be retained, a match of at least six nucleotides to both a V gene segment and a J gene segment was required. Rearrangements were called productive when the CDR3 lacked stop codons and stayed in frame with V and J; all others were non-productive. Following IMGT convention, CDR3 was defined as the stretch from the second conserved V-encoded cysteine up to the conserved J-encoded phenylalanine. The earlier analysis of 500 to 750 of the donors excluded any sequence lacking an unambiguous match to a single V gene segment. In an earlier analysis of 587 of the donors, a V segment was called functional when productive rearrangements were above 56.7%, and segregating when the standard deviation between donors exceeded 5%. A statistical classification framework was built to diagnose cytomegalovirus status from the catalog of TCR beta chain sequences. In a later analysis, V and J genes were assigned by comparing TCR nucleotide sequences against IMGT/GENE-DB human TR gene sequences. In a later analysis, CDR3 sequences and most-parsimonious VDJ recombination scenarios were assigned using the TCRdist pipeline. In a later analysis, each TCR beta chain was defined by its CDR3 amino acid sequence together with its V-gene family, and reads without a unique V-gene family were excluded. A later analysis removed 450 to 600 highly shared, low-generation-probability nucleotide sequences to deal with suspected cross-contamination and a sequencing artifact. In a later analysis, a clonal expansion index was calculated for each public chain from normalized within-repertoire ranks of inferred template counts. A later analysis computed generation probabilities with a VDJ recombination model fitted to out-of-frame rearrangements, and checked the results against IGoR. In a later analysis, TCR-TCR, TCR-HLA and TCR-CMV co-occurrence was scored with hypergeometric tests, and a repertoire-size bias correction was applied to TCR pairs. False discovery rates were estimated in a later analysis by permuting HLA or CMV assignments 20 times. In a later analysis, co-occurring TCRs were grouped with DBSCAN, and TCRdist sequence similarity was added when clustering was performed within HLA-allele-positive subsets. Repertoires with fewer than 30,000 or more than 120,000 public chains were left out of co-occurrence clustering, as were about 5 repertoires with anomalous nucleotide sharing. Drawn from immuneACCESS, this table holds only the in-frame rearrangements with V and J called that TCRdb kept. Clones are partly lost; checked studies trace under half to an unresolved V gene and leave the rest unexplained. The V and J calls and clone size were taken over from that table, and D and trimming were inferred from the DNA. The sample table lists 65,000 to 95,000 clones, 78% of them with a count of one. The ten largest make up around 2.7% of the sample.

Overall results and qualifications from the work: When HLA alleles, especially DR and DQ, strongly co-occurred, TCR associations were difficult to assign to individual alleles. In a later genetic analysis, fewer N-insertions in productive TCRs were reported among donors in an Asian-associated ancestry cluster than the roughly 700-donor mean. The authors suggested that the approach could potentially be extended to other disease states and immunological phenotypes. Most TCR sequences were seen in very few donors, while some public TCRs were found in many individuals. Because HLA typing was unavailable for some donors at each locus, only the typed subset was used in association tests. A later analysis reported that several top co-occurrence clusters appeared linked to parvovirus B19, influenza, CMV and Epstein-Barr virus. In an earlier analysis of a few hundred of the donors, most TCR beta V segments were observed in productive rearrangements about 90% or about 30% of the time, broadly matching IMGT annotations. A further reported finding was that TCR beta sequences accurately predicted the HLA-A and HLA-B alleles for most subjects in the first cohort. The presence/absence analyses assumed that sequencing depth was roughly uniform across donors, and that assumption may not be true. In vitro tests confirmed that a few of the cytomegalovirus-associated TCR beta chains recognize cytomegalovirus antigens. In the study, around 160 TCR beta chains were listed as associated with cytomegalovirus. The cohort was sequenced for TCR beta chains only, and without alpha or paired-chain data the features that could be detected were limited. According to a later analysis, TCR association rates differed among HLA loci, with DRB1 alleles showing the most associated TCRs and HLA-C alleles showing the fewest. In both the original and validation cohorts, the classifier was reported to diagnose cytomegalovirus status with high specificity and sensitivity. Most CMV-associated TCR beta chains appeared to be HLA-restricted in a later analysis, and the HLA associations seemed to be driven largely by CMV exposure. A later analysis found that HLA-associated TCR beta chains were more clonally expanded and had lower generation probabilities than equally common non-associated chains. Specific HLA alleles were associated with 15,000 to 20,000 TCR beta sequences at a false discovery rate of 0.05 in a later analysis. A later genetic analysis associated a missense DCLRE1C variant with V-gene and J-gene trimming of TCR beta chains, and an independent cohort replicated the association. Correlated functional status among segregating V segments might be attributable to linkage disequilibrium, but an unknown experimental factor could not be ruled out. The sequencing pipeline was judged likely to have produced a cluster of highly shared sequence variants as a technical artifact. The 87-base-pair reads could not distinguish some IMGT-functional V segments, including TRBV6-2 and TRBV6-3, so those segments were excluded. Because counts were too low, seventeen rarely observed V segments, including chromosome 9 orphons, were excluded from the earlier analysis of 587 of the donors. The only immune exposure information available for the cohort was CMV serostatus.

The source is a male donor in good health and CMV-seropositive. Sequencing was carried out using PBMCs. The V and J genes are TRBV9 and TRBJ2-3; TRBD2 is a possible D gene, resting on 5 matching bases. The DNA is TGTGCCAGCAGCGCCACGACTAACACAGATACGCAGTATTTT. This codes for CASSATTNTDTQYF.